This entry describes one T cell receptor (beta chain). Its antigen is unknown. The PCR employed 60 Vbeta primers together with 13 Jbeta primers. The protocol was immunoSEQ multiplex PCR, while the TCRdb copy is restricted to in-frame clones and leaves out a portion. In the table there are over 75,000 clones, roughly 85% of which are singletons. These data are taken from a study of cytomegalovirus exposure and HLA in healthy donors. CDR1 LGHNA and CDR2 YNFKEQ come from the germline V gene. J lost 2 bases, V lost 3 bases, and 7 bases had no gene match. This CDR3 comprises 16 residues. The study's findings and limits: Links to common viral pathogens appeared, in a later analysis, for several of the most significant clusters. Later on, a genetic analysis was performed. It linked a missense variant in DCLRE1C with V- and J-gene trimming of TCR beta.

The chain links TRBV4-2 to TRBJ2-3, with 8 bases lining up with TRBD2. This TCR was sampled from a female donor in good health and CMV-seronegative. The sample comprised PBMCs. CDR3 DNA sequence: TGTGCCAGCAGCCAGGAAAGCGGGGGCCTCACAGATACGCAGTATTTT. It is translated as CASSQESGGLTDTQYF.